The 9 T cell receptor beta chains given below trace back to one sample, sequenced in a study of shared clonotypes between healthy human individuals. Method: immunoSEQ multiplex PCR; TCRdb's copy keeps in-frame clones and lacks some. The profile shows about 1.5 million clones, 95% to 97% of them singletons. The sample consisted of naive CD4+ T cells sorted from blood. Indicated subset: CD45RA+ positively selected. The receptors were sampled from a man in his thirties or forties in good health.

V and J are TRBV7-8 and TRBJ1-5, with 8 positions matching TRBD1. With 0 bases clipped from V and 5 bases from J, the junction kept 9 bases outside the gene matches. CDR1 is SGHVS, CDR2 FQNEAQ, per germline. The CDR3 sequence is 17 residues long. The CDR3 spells CASSLAWTGTKDQPQHF. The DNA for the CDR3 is TGTGCCAGCAGCTTAGCGTGGACAGGGACGAAGGATCAGCCCCAGCATTTT.

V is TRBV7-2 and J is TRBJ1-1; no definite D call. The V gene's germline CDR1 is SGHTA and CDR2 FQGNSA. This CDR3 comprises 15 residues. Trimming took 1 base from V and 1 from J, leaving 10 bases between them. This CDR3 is CASSLGGPQNTEAFF. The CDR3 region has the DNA TGTGCCAGCAGCTTAGGTGGACCGCAGAACACTGAAGCTTTCTTT.

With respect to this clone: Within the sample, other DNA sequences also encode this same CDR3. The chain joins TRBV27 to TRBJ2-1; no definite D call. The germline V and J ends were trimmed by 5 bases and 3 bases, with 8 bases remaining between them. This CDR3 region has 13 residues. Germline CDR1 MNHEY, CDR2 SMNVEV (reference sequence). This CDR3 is CASSPDHYNEQFF. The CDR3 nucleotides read TGTGCCAGCAGTCCAGACCACTACAATGAGCAGTTCTTC.

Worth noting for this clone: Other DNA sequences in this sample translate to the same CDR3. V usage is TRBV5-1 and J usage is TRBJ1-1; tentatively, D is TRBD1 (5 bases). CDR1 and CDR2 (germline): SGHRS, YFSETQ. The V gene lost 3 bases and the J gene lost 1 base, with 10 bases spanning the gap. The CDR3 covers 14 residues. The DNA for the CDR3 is TGCGCCAGCAGCTCTAGGGGATCGAACACTGAAGCTTTCTTT. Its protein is CASSSRGSNTEAFF.

CDR3 region: CSPLNGGYTF. The CDR3 bases are TGCAGCCCGTTAAATGGCGGCTACACCTTC. The chain couples TRBV20-1 to TRBJ1-2; D is uncertain. This CDR3 region has 10 residues. Germline V gives CDR1 DFQATT, CDR2 SNEGSKA (reference sequence).

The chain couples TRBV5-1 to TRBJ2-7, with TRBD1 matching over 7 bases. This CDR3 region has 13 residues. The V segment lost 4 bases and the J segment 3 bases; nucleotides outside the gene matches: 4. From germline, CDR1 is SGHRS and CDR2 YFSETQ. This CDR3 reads CASSLTGFYEQYF. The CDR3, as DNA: TGCGCCAGCAGCCTGACAGGGTTCTACGAGCAGTACTTC.

For the CDR3, the DNA is TGTGCCAGCAGCTTGGATGGTGGGGATGAAAAACTGTTTTTT. This sequence encodes CASSLDGGDEKLFF. The V gene is TRBV5-4, the J gene TRBJ1-4; the D is unclear. From germline, CDR1 is SGHNT and CDR2 YYREEE (reference sequence). Trimming took 0 bases from V and 6 from J, leaving 9 bases between them. There are 14 residues in the CDR3.

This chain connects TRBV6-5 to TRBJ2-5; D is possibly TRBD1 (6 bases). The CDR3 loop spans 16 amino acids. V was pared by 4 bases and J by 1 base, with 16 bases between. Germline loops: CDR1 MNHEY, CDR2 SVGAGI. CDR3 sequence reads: CASSWSATGIQETQYF. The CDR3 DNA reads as TGTGCCAGCAGTTGGTCGGCGACAGGAATCCAAGAGACCCAGTACTTC.

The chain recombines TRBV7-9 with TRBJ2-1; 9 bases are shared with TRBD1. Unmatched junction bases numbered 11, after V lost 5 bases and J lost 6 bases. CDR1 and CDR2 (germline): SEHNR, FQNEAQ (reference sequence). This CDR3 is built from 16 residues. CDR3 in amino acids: CASSKRTGERGNEQFF. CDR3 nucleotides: TGTGCCAGCAGCAAAAGGACAGGGGAACGAGGCAATGAGCAGTTCTTC.